Listed below are T cell receptor beta chains from one sample, sequenced in a study of neurological immune-mediated disorders. TCRdb re-called the 5' RACE reads through MiXCR, storing one row per CDR3 protein. The sample contains around 35,000 distinct CDR3 sequences, approximately 1.5% of which appear only once. The sample consisted of PBMCs. These receptors all stem from a young woman with multiple sclerosis. CDR3s include the opening cysteine and the closing phenylalanine or tryptophan. The D gene is left open where the match is weak. Sizes are listed as once, few or many counts, or a class when the clone is expanded.

J gene | clone size | D gene | V gene | CDR3 protein | CDR3 DNA
TRBJ2-3 | many | NA | TRBV5-4 | CASSLDRSDTQYF | TGTGCCAGCAGCCTCGACAGATCAGATACGCAGTATTTT
TRBJ2-5 | many | NA | TRBV5-1 | CASSLVVTGGETQYF | TGCGCCAGCAGCTTGGTCGTCACGGGCGGGGAGACCCAGTACTTC
TRBJ1-5 | many | TRBD1 | TRBV12-3/TRBV12-4 | CASSGDRRNQPQHF | TGTGCCAGCAGTGGGGACAGGAGGAATCAGCCCCAGCATTTT
TRBJ1-2 | many | NA | TRBV5-1 | CASSFGQPSPYGYTF | TGCGCCAGCAGCTTTGGACAGCCTAGCCCCTATGGCTACACCTTC
TRBJ2-1 | many | TRBD2 | TRBV2 | CASRTSGGQFF | TGTGCCAGCAGGACTAGCGGGGGGCAGTTCTTC
TRBJ2-1 | many | NA | TRBV5-1 | CASSLGDTSNNEQFF | TGCGCCAGCAGCTTGGGGGATACTAGCAACAATGAGCAGTTCTTC
TRBJ2-3 | many | NA | TRBV20-1 | CSAREGHTDTQYF | TGCAGTGCTAGAGAGGGCCACACAGATACGCAGTATTTT
TRBJ2-7 | many | TRBD1 | TRBV5-6 | CASSLKRQGLDEQYF | TGTGCCAGCAGCTTGAAAAGACAGGGGTTAGACGAGCAGTACTTC
TRBJ1-4 | many | NA | TRBV5-1 | CASSFNQINEKLFF | TGCGCCAGCAGCTTTAACCAAATTAATGAAAAACTGTTTTTT
TRBJ2-2 | many | TRBD1 | TRBV12-3/TRBV12-4 | CASSRQGNTGELFF | TGTGCCAGCAGTCGACAGGGAAACACCGGGGAGCTGTTTTTT
TRBJ1-1 | many | NA | TRBV15 | CATSRERGNTEAFF | TGTGCCACCAGCAGAGAGAGAGGGAACACTGAAGCTTTCTTT
TRBJ2-7 | many | TRBD1 | TRBV20-1 | CSASGTGVEQYF | TGCAGTGCTTCCGGGACAGGGGTCGAGCAGTACTTC
TRBJ2-1 | many | NA | TRBV10-2 | CASSESLHEQFF | TGCGCCAGCAGTGAGTCGCTGCATGAGCAGTTCTTC
TRBJ2-3 | many | TRBD2 | TRBV5-1 | CASSLRGEPPDTQYF | TGCGCCAGCAGCTTGCGGGGGGAACCCCCAGATACGCAGTATTTT
TRBJ2-6 | many | NA | TRBV6-2/TRBV6-3 | CASSYGGSGANVLTF | TGTGCCAGCAGTTACGGGGGGTCCGGGGCCAACGTCCTGACTTTC
TRBJ1-3 | many | NA | TRBV6-5 | CASTASPSSGNTIYF | TGTGCCAGCACCGCGTCACCGAGCTCTGGAAACACCATATATTTT
TRBJ2-7 | many | TRBD2 | TRBV20-1 | CSAIRGGAYEQYF | TGCAGTGCTATCCGGGGGGGGGCCTACGAGCAGTACTTC
TRBJ2-3 | many | TRBD2 | TRBV24-1 | CATSDGLRTSGTQYF | TGTGCCACCAGTGACGGACTCCGGACTAGTGGGACGCAGTATTTT
TRBJ1-1 | many | TRBD1 | TRBV4-1 | CASSKGQGADTEAFF | TGCGCCAGCAGCAAAGGACAGGGGGCGGACACTGAAGCTTTCTTT
TRBJ1-5 | many | NA | TRBV6-6 | CASSASGQPQHF | TGTGCCAGCAGTGCCTCGGGTCAGCCCCAGCATTTT
TRBJ2-7 | many | TRBD1 | TRBV5-1 | CASSSRVGQGYEQYF | TGCGCCAGCAGCTCGAGGGTGGGACAGGGATACGAGCAGTACTTC
TRBJ2-7 | few | TRBD2 | TRBV7-2 | CASSFRAPNGGSCYEQYF | TGTGCCAGCAGCTTTAGGGCCCCTAACGGGGGGTCTTGCTACGAGCAGTACTTC
TRBJ1-1 | many | NA | TRBV5-1 | CASSFEGNTEAFF | TGCGCCAGCAGCTTCGAGGGGAACACTGAAGCTTTCTTT
TRBJ2-5 | many | NA | TRBV20-1 | CSARSPETQYF | TGCAGTGCTAGATCGCCCGAGACCCAGTACTTC
TRBJ1-1 | many | NA | TRBV5-5 | CASSLDPDRTTFKAFF | TGTGCCAGCAGCTTGGACCCTGACAGGACTACGTTTAAAGCTTTCTTT
TRBJ2-3 | many | TRBD2 | TRBV7-2 | CASSPGLGEADTQYF | TGTGCCAGCAGCCCGGGACTAGGGGAGGCAGATACGCAGTATTTT
TRBJ1-1 | many | NA | TRBV5-1 | CASSFGGSGTEAFF | TGCGCCAGCAGCTTTGGGGGTTCGGGCACTGAAGCTTTCTTT
TRBJ1-6 | many | NA | TRBV12-3/TRBV12-4 | CASSLSGGRNSPLHF | TGTGCCAGCAGTTTAAGCGGCGGCAGGAATTCACCCCTCCACTTT
TRBJ2-1 | many | TRBD1 | TRBV20-1 | CSAPVGGYEQFF | TGCAGTGCGCCCGTAGGGGGCTATGAGCAGTTCTTC